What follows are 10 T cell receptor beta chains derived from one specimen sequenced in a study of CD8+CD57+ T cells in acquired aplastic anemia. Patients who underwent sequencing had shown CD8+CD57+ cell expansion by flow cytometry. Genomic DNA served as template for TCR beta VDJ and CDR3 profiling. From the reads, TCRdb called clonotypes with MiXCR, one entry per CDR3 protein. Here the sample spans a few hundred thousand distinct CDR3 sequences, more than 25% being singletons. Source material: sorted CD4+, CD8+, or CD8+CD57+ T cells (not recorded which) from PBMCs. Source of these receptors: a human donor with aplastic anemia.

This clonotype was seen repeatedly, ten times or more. Here the CDR3 reads CASSYEGAAYEQYF. In DNA, the CDR3 is TGTGCCAGCAGCTACGAGGGGGCCGCCTACGAGCAGTACTTC. The chain combines TRBV7-2 with TRBJ2-7, with 7 bases that match TRBD1. The V gene end was trimmed by 4 bases and the J gene end by 2 bases; junction bases not matched to a gene: 5. Germline V gives CDR1 SGHTA, CDR2 FQGNSA. CDR3 size: 14 residues.

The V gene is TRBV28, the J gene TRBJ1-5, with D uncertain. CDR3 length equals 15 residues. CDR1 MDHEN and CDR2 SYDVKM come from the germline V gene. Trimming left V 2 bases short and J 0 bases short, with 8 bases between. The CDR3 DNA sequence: TGTGCCAGCAGTTTAGTGGGGAATAGCAATCAGCCCCAGCATTTT. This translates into CASSLVGNSNQPQHF.

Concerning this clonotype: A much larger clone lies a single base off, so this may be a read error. DNA of the CDR3: TGTGCCGGGAGGCGGAATCAGCCCCAGCATTTT. It yields the protein CAGRRNQPQHF. V gene TRBV19 combines with J gene TRBJ1-5, with D hard to call. Germline loops: CDR1 LNHDA, CDR2 SQIVND (reference sequence). The CDR3 is 11 residues long. The V and J ends lost 11 bases and 4 bases respectively, with 9 bases between them.

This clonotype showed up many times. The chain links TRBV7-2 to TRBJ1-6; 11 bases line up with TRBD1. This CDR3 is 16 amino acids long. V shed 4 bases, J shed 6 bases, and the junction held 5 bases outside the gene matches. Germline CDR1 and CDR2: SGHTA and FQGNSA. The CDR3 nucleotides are TGTGCCAGCAGCTCGGGACAGGGGGTGACTAATTCACCCCTCCACTTT. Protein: CASSSGQGVTNSPLHF.

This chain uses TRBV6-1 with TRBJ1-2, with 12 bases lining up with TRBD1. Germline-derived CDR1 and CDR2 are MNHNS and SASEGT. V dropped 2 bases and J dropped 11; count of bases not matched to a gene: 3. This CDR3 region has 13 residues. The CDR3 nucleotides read TGTGCCAGCAGTGAACGGGACAGGGGGCGATACACCTTC. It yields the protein CASSERDRGRYTF.

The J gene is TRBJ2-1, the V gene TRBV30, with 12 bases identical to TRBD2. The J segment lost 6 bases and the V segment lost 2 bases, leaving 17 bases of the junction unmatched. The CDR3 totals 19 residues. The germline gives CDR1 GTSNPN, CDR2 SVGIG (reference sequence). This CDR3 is CAWSPTRLAGGPPINEQFF. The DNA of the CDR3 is TGTGCCTGGAGTCCCACCCGCCTAGCGGGGGGGCCCCCCATCAATGAGCAGTTCTTC.

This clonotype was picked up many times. DNA of the CDR3: TGTGCCAGTAGACAAGCGGGAGGGCCGGGCGAGCAGTACTTC. It translates to CASRQAGGPGEQYF. This chain links TRBV19 with TRBJ2-7, with 10 bases aligning to TRBD2. There are 14 residues in the CDR3. With V trimmed by 6 bases and J by 6 bases, 8 bases remained unmatched. Germline values: CDR1 LNHDA, CDR2 SQIVND (reference sequence).

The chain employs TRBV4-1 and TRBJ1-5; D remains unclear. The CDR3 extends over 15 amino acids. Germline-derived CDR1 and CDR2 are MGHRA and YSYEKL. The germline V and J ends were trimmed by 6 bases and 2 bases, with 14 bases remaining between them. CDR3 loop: CASRPEQVGNQPQHF. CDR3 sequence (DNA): TGCGCCAGCAGGCCCGAGCAAGTAGGCAATCAGCCCCAGCATTTT.

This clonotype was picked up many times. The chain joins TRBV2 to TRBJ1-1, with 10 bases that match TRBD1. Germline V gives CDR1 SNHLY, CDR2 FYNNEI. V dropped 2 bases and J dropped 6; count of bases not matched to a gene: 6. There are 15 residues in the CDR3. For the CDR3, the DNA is TGTGCCAGCAGTGAAAGGACAGGGGGTCTTCCTGAAGCTTTCTTT. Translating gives CASSERTGGLPEAFF. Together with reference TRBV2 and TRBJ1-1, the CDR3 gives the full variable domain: EPEVTQTPSHQVTQMGQEVILRCVPISNHLYFYWYRQILGQKVEFLVSFYNNEISEKSEIFDDQFSVERPDGSNFTLKIRSTKLEDSAMYFCASSERTGGLPEAFFGQGTRLTVV.

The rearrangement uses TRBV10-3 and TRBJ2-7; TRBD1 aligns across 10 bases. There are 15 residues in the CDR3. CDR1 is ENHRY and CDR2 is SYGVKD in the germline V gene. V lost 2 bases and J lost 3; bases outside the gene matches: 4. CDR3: CAISEGWTGGYEQYF. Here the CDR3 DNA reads TGTGCCATCAGTGAGGGTTGGACAGGGGGCTACGAGCAGTACTTC.